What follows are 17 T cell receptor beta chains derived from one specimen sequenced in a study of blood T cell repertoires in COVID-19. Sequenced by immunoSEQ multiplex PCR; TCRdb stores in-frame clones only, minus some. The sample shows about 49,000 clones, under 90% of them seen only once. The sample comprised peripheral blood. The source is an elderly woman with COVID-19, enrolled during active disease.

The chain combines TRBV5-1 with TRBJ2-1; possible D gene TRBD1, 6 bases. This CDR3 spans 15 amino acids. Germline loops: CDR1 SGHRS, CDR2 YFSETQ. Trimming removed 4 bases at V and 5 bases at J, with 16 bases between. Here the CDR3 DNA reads TGCGCCAGCAGCGTCTCCGGGACACCAGACAATGAGCAGTTCTTC. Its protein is CASSVSGTPDNEQFF. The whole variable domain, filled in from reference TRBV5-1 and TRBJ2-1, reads KAGVTQTPRYLIKTRGQQVTLSCSPISGHRSVSWYQQTPGQGLQFLFEYFSETQRNKGNFPGRFSGRQFSNSRSEMNVSTLELGDSALYLCASSVSGTPDNEQFFGPGTRLTVL.

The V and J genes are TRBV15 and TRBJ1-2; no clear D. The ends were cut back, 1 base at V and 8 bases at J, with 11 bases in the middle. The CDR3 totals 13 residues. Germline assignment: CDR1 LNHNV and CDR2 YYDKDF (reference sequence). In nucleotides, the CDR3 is TGTGCCACCAGCAGAGGAAGCCAACAGGGCTACACCTTC. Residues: CATSRGSQQGYTF.

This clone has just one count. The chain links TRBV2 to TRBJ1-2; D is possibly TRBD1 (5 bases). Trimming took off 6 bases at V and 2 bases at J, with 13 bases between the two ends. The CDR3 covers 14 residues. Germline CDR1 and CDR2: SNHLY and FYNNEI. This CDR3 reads CASSASDTNYGYTF. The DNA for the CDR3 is TGTGCCAGCAGCGCCTCGGACACAAACTATGGCTACACCTTC.

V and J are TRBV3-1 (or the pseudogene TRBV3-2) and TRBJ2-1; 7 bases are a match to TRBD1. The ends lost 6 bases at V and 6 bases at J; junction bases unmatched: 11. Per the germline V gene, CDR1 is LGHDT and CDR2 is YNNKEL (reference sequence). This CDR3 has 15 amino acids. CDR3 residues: CASSPPRTGGNEQFF. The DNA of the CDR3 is TGTGCCAGCAGTCCTCCCAGGACAGGCGGCAATGAGCAGTTCTTC.

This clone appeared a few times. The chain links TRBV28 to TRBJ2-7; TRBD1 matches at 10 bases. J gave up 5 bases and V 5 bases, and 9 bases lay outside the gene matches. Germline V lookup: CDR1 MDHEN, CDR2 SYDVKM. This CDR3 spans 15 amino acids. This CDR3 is CASSPYRDRGHEQYF. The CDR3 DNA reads TGTGCCAGCAGTCCCTACCGGGACAGGGGCCACGAGCAGTACTTC.

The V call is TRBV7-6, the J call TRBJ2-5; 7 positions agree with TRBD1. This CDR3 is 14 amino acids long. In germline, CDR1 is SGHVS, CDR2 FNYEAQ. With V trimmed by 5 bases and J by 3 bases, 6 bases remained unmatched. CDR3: CASSLMTGKETQYF. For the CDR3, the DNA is TGTGCCAGCAGCCTGATGACAGGGAAAGAGACCCAGTACTTC.

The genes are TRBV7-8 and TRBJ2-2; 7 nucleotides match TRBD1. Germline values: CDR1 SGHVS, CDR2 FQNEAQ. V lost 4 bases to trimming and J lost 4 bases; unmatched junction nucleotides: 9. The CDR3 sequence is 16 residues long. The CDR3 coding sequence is TGTGCCAGCAGCTATCGTCCGACAGGGATCACCGGGGAGCTGTTTTTT. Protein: CASSYRPTGITGELFF.

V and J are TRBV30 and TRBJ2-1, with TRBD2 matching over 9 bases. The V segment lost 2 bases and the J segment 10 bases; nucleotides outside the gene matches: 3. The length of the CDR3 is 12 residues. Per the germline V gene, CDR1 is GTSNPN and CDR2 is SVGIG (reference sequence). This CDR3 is CAWSPTSGEQFF. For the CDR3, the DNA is TGTGCCTGGAGTCCGACTAGCGGAGAGCAGTTCTTC.

Written as DNA, the CDR3 is TGTGCCAGCAGTCTACAGGGATCCGGGGAGCTGTTTTTT. Its protein product is CASSLQGSGELFF. The chain couples TRBV27 to TRBJ2-2; D perhaps matches TRBD1 (6 bases). The germline V and J ends were trimmed by 5 bases and 6 bases, with 10 bases remaining between them. Germline values: CDR1 MNHEY, CDR2 SMNVEV (reference sequence). There are 13 residues in the CDR3.

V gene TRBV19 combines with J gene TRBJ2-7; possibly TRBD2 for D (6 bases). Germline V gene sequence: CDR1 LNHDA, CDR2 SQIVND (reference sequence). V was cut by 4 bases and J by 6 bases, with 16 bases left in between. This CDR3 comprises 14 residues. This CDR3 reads CASSTFGGDLEQYF. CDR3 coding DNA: TGTGCCAGTAGTACCTTTGGCGGGGATCTCGAGCAGTACTTC.

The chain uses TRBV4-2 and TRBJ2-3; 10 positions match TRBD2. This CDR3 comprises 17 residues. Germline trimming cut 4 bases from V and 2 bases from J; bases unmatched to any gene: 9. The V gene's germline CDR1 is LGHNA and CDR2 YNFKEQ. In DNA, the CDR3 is TGTGCCAGCAGCCCAAACAAAGCGGGAGGGAACACAGATACGCAGTATTTT. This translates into CASSPNKAGGNTDTQYF.

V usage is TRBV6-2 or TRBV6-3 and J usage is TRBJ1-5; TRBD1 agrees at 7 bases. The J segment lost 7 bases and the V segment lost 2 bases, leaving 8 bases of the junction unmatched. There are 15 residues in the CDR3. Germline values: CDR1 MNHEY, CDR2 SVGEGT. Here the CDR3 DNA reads TGTGCCAGCAGTTACCTATCAGGGGGAAGCCAGCCCCAGCATTTT. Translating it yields CASSYLSGGSQPQHF.

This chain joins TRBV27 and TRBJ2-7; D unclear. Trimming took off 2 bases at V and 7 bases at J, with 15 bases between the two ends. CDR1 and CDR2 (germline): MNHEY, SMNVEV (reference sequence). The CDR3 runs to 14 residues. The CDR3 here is CASSLGGPLVEQYF. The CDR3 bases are TGTGCCAGCAGTTTAGGTGGCCCTCTAGTGGAGCAGTACTTC.

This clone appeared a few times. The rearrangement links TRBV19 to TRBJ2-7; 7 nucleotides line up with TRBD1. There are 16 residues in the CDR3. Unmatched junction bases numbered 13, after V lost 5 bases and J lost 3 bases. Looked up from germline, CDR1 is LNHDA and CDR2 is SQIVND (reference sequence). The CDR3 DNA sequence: TGTGCCAGTAGTCCTCATGGGGGACAGACCTACTACGAGCAGTACTTC. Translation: CASSPHGGQTYYEQYF. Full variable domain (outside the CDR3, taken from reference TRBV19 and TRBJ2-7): DGGITQSPKYLFRKEGQNVTLSCEQNLNHDAMYWYRQDPGQGLRLIYYSQIVNDFQKGDIAEGYSVSREKKESFPLTVTSAQKNPTAFYLCASSPHGGQTYYEQYFGPGTRLTVT.

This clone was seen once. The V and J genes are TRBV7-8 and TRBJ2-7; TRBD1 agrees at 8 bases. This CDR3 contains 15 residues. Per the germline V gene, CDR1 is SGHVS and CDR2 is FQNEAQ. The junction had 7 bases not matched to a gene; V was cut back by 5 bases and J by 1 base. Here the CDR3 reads CASSPRGDRSYEQYF. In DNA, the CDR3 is TGTGCCAGCAGCCCCCGAGGGGACAGGTCCTACGAGCAGTACTTC.

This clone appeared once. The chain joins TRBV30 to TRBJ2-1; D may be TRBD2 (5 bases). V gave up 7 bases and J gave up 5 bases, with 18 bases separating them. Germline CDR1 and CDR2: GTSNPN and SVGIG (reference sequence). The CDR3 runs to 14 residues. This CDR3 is CASSTRTWDNEQFF. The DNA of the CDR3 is TGTGCCTCGTCGACTCGGACTTGGGACAATGAGCAGTTCTTC.

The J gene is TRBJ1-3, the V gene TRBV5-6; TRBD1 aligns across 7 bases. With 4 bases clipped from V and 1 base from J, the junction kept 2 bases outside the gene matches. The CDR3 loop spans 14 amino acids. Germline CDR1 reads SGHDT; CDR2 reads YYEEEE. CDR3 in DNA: TGTGCCAGCAGCGTGACAGGGTCTGGAAACACCATATATTTT. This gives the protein CASSVTGSGNTIYF.